These T cell receptor beta chains were read from a single sample in a study of CD8+ T cells in alopecia areata. TCRdb's table, derived via immunoSEQ multiplex PCR, lists solely in-frame clones and lacks some. Counted here are 200,000 to 250,000 clones, about 64% occurring once; the ten biggest clones make up 4% to 4.5%. Sample: CD4+ T cells sorted from blood, taken at week 4, from a patient treated with tofacitinib. Source of these receptors: a human donor with alopecia areata. The CDR3 runs from the conserved cysteine through the conserved F or W. D genes are given only for firm matches. For some rows the clone size is stated as once, few or many, or as a class when expanded; others skip it.

j_call	v_call	clone_size	d_call	cdr3_aa	cdr3_nt
TRBJ2-3	TRBV2	.	.	CASSVRGTDTQYF	TGTGCCAGCAGTGTCCGCGGCACAGATACGCAGTATTTT
TRBJ1-5	TRBV30	.	.	CAWSRGSGNQPQHF	TGTGCCTGGTCTCGGGGGTCGGGCAATCAGCCCCAGCATTTT
TRBJ1-2	TRBV30	.	.	CAWSPFQGSHGYTF	TGTGCCTGGAGTCCATTCCAGGGGAGTCATGGCTACACCTTC
TRBJ2-1	TRBV30	few	.	CAWSEMTYNEQFF	TGTGCCTGGAGTGAAATGACCTACAATGAGCAGTTCTTC
TRBJ1-1	TRBV5-4	once	TRBD1	CAGFSGGGTEAFF	TGTGCCGGCTTCTCAGGGGGCGGCACTGAAGCTTTCTTT
TRBJ2-3	TRBV9	.	TRBD2	CASSPRGGATTDTQYF	TGTGCCAGCAGCCCCCGGGGGGGGGCCACCACAGATACGCAGTATTTT
TRBJ1-1	TRBV30	few	.	CAWSVGGTANTEAFF	TGTGCCTGGAGTGTCGGGGGGACGGCGAACACTGAAGCTTTCTTT
TRBJ1-1	TRBV4-1	few	TRBD1	CASSQAQGARMWTEAFF	TGCGCCAGCAGCCAAGCACAGGGGGCGCGGATGTGGACTGAAGCTTTCTTT
TRBJ1-6	TRBV28	few	TRBD1	CASSLRPQGRGPLHF	TGTGCCAGCAGCTTAAGGCCACAGGGGCGGGGACCCCTCCACTTT
TRBJ1-1	TRBV6-5	.	TRBD1	CASSLTGQTEAFF	TGTGCCAGCAGCTTGACAGGGCAGACTGAAGCTTTCTTT
TRBJ2-7	TRBV7-2	.	.	CASSLFGDEQYF	TGTGCCAGCAGCTTATTTGGGGACGAGCAGTACTTC
TRBJ1-5	TRBV10-3	.	.	CAISDSGFSNQPQHF	TGTGCCATCAGTGATTCAGGCTTCAGCAATCAGCCCCAGCATTTT
TRBJ2-7	TRBV25-1	.	.	CASSGGRAYEQYF	TGTGCCAGCAGTGGGGGCAGGGCCTACGAGCAGTACTTC
TRBJ2-2	TRBV29-1	.	.	CSVARKSNTGELFF	TGCAGCGTTGCCAGGAAAAGTAACACCGGGGAGCTGTTTTTT
TRBJ2-5	TRBV7-9	few	.	CASSFLTGLQETQYF	TGTGCCAGCAGCTTCTTGACAGGACTACAAGAGACCCAGTACTTC
TRBJ1-2	TRBV5-6	.	.	CASSFGISPMTYGYTF	TGTGCCAGCAGCTTTGGCATATCCCCTATGACCTACGGCTACACCTTC
TRBJ2-3	TRBV25-1	.	.	CASSPYPLSDTQYF	TGTGCCAGCAGTCCCTATCCCCTGTCAGATACGCAGTATTTT
TRBJ2-1	TRBV5-1	.	.	CASSEPTGNEQFF	TGCGCCAGCAGCGAGCCAACGGGAAATGAGCAGTTCTTC
TRBJ1-2	TRBV30	.	.	CAWSRPPYGYTF	TGTGCCTGGAGTAGACCGCCCTATGGCTACACCTTC
TRBJ2-1	TRBV5-4	.	.	CASSPGRGRLITDEQFF	TGTGCCAGCAGCCCTGGGAGGGGGAGGCTGATAACGGATGAGCAGTTCTTC
TRBJ1-2	TRBV7-2	.	.	CASSLIGLTGNYGYTF	TGTGCCAGCAGCTTAATCGGCCTGACGGGGAACTATGGCTACACCTTC
TRBJ2-7	TRBV6-5	.	.	CASSYSIPGTYEQYF	TGTGCCAGCAGTTACTCGATTCCGGGGACCTACGAGCAGTACTTC
TRBJ2-1	TRBV19	few	.	CASSIEVGRDNEQFF	TGTGCCAGTAGTATAGAGGTGGGCAGGGATAATGAGCAGTTCTTC
TRBJ2-7	TRBV30	.	.	CAWEKAYEQYF	TGTGCCTGGGAGAAGGCTTACGAGCAGTACTTC
TRBJ2-2	TRBV6-6	.	.	CASARGVNTGELFF	TGTGCCAGCGCCCGGGGAGTGAACACCGGGGAGCTGTTTTTT
TRBJ2-2	TRBV30	.	TRBD2	CAWRGLAGELFF	TGTGCCTGGAGAGGACTAGCCGGGGAGCTGTTTTTT
TRBJ1-1	TRBV30	.	.	CAWSRTEAFF	TGTGCCTGGAGTAGGACTGAAGCTTTCTTT
TRBJ1-2	TRBV9	few	.	CASSVGTAWNYGYTF	TGTGCCAGCAGCGTCGGGACGGCTTGGAACTATGGCTACACCTTC
TRBJ1-2	TRBV15	.	TRBD1	CATSRERGRGYGYTF	TGTGCCACCAGCAGAGAAAGGGGGCGCGGCTATGGCTACACCTTC
TRBJ2-1	TRBV28	once	TRBD2	CASNPTSGGFHEQFF	TGTGCCAGCAACCCTACTAGCGGGGGGTTCCATGAGCAGTTCTTC